These T cell receptor beta chains were read from a single sample in a study of T cells in localized non-small cell lung cancer. TCRdb's copy holds only in-frame clones and misses some; the assay was immunoSEQ multiplex PCR. The sample contains 25,000 to 35,000 clones, approximately 86% of which appear only once. Sequenced material: peripheral blood mononuclear cells, taken before any cancer treatment. Source of these receptors: a woman aged 40-69 years with stage III lung adenocarcinoma. The CDR3 runs from the conserved cysteine through the conserved F or W. The D gene is left open where the match is weak. Size is omitted from some rows. Given values are once, few, many or a class for expanded clones.

J gene	D gene	clone size	CDR3 length	V gene	CDR3 DNA	CDR3 protein
TRBJ2-2	NA	NA	15	TRBV7-3	TGTGCCAGCAGCCCCGGGTCGACGGGCACCGGGGAGCTGTTTTTT	CASSPGSTGTGELFF
TRBJ2-3	NA	NA	14	TRBV7-3	TGTGCCAGCAGCTTAAACCCCGTGCGGGATACGCAGTATTTT	CASSLNPVRDTQYF
TRBJ1-5	NA	NA	12	TRBV19	TGTGCCAGTACCCGGTTGGGACAGCCCCAGCATTTT	CASTRLGQPQHF
TRBJ1-1	NA	NA	16	TRBV28	TGTGCCAGCACCCCGATAAGGGGGAAGGCGAACACTGAAGCTTTCTTT	CASTPIRGKANTEAFF
TRBJ2-1	NA	NA	13	TRBV5-6	TGTGCCAGCAGCCCGGACTTTTACAATGAGCAGTTCTTC	CASSPDFYNEQFF
TRBJ1-4	NA	once	14	TRBV2	TGTGCCAGCAGCTACGGTGTGGAGGGCGAAAAACTGTTTTTT	CASSYGVEGEKLFF
TRBJ1-2	NA	NA	14	TRBV18	TGTGCCAGCTCACCACTCAGGGGTGAGTATGGCTACACCTTC	CASSPLRGEYGYTF
TRBJ2-2	TRBD2	NA	15	TRBV9	TGTGCCAGCAGCGCTGTAGCGGGAAGCACCGGGGAGCTGTTTTTT	CASSAVAGSTGELFF
TRBJ2-1	NA	NA	16	TRBV28	TGTGCCAGCAGCAGTTGGGAACCGAGCTCCTACAATGAGCAGTTCTTC	CASSSWEPSSYNEQFF
TRBJ2-7	TRBD1	NA	15	TRBV25-1	TGTGCCACCTCCCCCCCCGGGACAGGGTCCCACGAGCAGTACTTC	CATSPPGTGSHEQYF
TRBJ2-2	NA	NA	15	TRBV7-2	TGTGCCAGCAGGCTAGTTGGAGGGAGCACCGGGGAGCTGTTTTTT	CASRLVGGSTGELFF
TRBJ1-1	NA	NA	15	TRBV19	TGTGCCACCACCCCCGTTTTGGGGGCGAACACTGAAGCTTTCTTT	CATTPVLGANTEAFF
TRBJ1-5	NA	NA	15	TRBV6-1	TGTGCCAGCAGAAAGGGGACACTGCTGGTCGAACCCCAGCATTTT	CASRKGTLLVEPQHF
TRBJ1-1	NA	NA	14	TRBV9	TGTGCCAGCAGCCGGACCCATTCGAACACTGAAGCTTTCTTT	CASSRTHSNTEAFF
TRBJ1-2	NA	NA	14	TRBV5-1	TGCGCCAGCAGCTGGGAGGCAGGGGTAGGTGGCTACACCTTC	CASSWEAGVGGYTF